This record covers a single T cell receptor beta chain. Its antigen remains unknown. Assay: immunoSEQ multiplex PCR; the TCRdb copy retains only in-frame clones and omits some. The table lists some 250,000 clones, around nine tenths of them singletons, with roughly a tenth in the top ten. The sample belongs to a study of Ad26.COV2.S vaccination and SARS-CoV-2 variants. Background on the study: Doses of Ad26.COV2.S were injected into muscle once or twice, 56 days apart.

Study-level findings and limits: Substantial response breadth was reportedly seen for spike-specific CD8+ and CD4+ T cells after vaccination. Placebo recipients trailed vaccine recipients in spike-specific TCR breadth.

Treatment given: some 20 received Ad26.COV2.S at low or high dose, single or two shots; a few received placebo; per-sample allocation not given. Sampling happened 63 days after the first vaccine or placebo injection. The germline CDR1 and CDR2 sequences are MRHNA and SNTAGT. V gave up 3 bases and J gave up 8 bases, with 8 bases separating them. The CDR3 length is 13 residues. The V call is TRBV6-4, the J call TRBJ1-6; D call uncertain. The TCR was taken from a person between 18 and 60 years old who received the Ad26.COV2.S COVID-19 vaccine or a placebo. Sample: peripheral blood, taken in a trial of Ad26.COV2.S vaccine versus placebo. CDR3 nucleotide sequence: TGTGCCAGCAGTGAGGCCAGACATTCACCCCTCCACTTT. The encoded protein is CASSEARHSPLHF.